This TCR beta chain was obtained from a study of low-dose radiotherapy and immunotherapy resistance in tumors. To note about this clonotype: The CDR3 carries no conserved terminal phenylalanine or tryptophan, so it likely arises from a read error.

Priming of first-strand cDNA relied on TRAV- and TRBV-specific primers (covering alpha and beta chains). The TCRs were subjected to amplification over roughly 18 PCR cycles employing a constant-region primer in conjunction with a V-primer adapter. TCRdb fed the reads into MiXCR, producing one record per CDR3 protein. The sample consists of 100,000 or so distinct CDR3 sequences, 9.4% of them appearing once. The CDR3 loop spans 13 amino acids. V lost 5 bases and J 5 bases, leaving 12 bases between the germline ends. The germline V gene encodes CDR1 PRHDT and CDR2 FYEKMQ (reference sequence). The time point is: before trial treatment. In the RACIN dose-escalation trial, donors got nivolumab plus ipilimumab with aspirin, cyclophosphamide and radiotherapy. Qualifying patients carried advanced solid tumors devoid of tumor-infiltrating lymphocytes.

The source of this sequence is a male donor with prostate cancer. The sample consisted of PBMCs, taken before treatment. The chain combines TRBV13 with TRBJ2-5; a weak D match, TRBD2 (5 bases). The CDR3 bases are TGTGCCAGCAGCCTAAATCGGGGTGAGACCCAGTACTTG. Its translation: CASSLNRGETQYL.